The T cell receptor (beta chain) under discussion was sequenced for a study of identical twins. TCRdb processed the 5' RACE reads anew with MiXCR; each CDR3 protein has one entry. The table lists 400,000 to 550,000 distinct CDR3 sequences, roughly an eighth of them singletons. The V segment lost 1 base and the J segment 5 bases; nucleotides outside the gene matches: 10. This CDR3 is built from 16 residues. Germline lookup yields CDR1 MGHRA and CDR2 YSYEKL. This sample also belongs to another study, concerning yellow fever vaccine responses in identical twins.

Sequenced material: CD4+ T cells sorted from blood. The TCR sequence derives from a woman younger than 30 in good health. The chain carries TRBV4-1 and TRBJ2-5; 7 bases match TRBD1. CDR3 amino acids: CASSQARGGRRETQYF. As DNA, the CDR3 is TGCGCCAGCAGCCAAGCTCGAGGGGGCCGGCGGGAGACCCAGTACTTC.